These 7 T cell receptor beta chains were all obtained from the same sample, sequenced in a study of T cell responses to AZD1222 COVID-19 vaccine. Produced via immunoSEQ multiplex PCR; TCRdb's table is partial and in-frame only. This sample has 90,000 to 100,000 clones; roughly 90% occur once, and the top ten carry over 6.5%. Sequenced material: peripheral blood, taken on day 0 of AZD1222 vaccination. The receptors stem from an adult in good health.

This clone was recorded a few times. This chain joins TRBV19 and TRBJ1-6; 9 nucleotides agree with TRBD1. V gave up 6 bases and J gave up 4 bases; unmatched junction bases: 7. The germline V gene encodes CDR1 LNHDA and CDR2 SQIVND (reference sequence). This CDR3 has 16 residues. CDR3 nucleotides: TGTGCCAGTAGACGCTCCGGGACAGGGTATAATTCACCCCTCCACTTT. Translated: CASRRSGTGYNSPLHF.

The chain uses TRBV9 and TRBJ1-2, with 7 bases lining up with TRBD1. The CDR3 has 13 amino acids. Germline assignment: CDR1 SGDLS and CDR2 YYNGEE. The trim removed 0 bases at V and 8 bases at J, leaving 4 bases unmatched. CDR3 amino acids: CASSVGQGQGYTF. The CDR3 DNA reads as TGTGCCAGCAGCGTAGGACAGGGCCAAGGCTACACCTTC.

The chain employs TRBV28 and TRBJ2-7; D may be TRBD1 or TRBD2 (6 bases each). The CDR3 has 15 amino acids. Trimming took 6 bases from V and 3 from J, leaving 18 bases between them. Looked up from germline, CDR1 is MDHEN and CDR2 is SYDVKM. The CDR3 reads CASRGGTGLGYEQYF. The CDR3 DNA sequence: TGTGCCAGCAGGGGGGGTACAGGGTTGGGCTACGAGCAGTACTTC.

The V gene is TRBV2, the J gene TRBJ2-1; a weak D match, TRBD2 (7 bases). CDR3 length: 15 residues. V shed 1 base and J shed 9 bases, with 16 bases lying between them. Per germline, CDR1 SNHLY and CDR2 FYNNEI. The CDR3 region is CASSEGTRGVSEQFF. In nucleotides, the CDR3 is TGTGCCAGCAGTGAAGGGACTAGGGGGGTTTCTGAGCAGTTCTTC.

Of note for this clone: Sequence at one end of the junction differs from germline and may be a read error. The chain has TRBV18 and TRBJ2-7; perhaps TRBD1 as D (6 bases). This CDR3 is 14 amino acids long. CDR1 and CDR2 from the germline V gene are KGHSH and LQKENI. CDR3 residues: CASSPSGAAYEQYF. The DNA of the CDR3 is TGTGCGAGCTCACCGTCAGGGGCCGCATACGAGCAGTACTTC.

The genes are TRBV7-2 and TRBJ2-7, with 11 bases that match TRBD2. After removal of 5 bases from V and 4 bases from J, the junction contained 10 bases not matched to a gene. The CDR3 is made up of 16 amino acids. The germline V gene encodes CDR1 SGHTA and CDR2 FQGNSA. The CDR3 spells CASSRESSGGRYEQYF. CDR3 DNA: TGTGCCAGCAGCCGGGAATCTAGCGGGGGGAGGTACGAGCAGTACTTC.

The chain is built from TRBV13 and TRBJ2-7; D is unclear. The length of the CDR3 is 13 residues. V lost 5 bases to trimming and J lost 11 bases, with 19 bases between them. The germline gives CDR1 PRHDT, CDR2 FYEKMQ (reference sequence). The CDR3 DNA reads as TGTGCCAGCAGCCTCCGGACCGCTGGGGTGGAGTACTTC. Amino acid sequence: CASSLRTAGVEYF.